Given below is one T cell receptor (beta chain) in context. Its matching antigen is unknown. The authors reverse transcribed all of the isolated RNA, so sequencing captured expressed TCRB transcripts. The read count averaged about 3.57 million across naive, central memory and regulatory T cell samples. The repertoire was sequenced with immunoSEQ multiplex PCR; TCRdb's copy has only in-frame clones and lacks some. Of roughly 340,000 clones in the sample, 13% are singletons; the top ten hold roughly 0.015%. Naive, central memory, regulatory and stem cell-like memory cells within the CD4+ compartment were sorted using CD45RO/CCR7/CD25/CD127/CD95/CD27. This specimen belongs to a study of beta chain features in type 1 diabetes. The CDR3 runs 13 residues. CDR1 SNHLY and CDR2 FYNNEI come from the germline V gene. Germline trimming cut 8 bases from V and 12 bases from J; bases unmatched to any gene: 6. Overall study findings and caveats: Amplification by PCR could prefer shorter templates, with the same effect in patients and controls. Whether TCRB rearrangement is influenced by HLA type was left unresolved in this analysis. When Type 1 diabetes patients were examined, their TCRB CDR3s proved moderately but significantly shorter in all four CD4+ subsets.

This sequence originates from a woman between 18 and 30 years old with type 1 diabetes. The chain combines TRBV2 with TRBJ2-1; 14 bases agree with TRBD2. The sequenced sample consisted of naive CD4+ T cells from blood. Here the CDR3 reads CASSGLAGGRQFF. For the CDR3, the DNA is TGTGCCAGCTCCGGACTAGCGGGGGGCAGGCAGTTCTTC.